These 13 T cell receptor beta chains were sequenced from one sample in a study of shared clonotypes between healthy human individuals. Generated by immunoSEQ multiplex PCR, the TCRdb table keeps only in-frame clones and is missing some. The table shows roughly 570,000 clones, with roughly 98% occurring only once. Naive-designated CD8 cells lacked CD45RO, were positively enriched for CCR7, and omitted terminally differentiated effector memory CD45RA+ cells. Sequenced sample: naive CD8+ T cells sorted from blood. The receptors derive from a man younger than 45 in good health.

V and J are TRBV7-8 and TRBJ2-1; TRBD1 agrees at 9 bases. Germline V lookup: CDR1 SGHVS, CDR2 FQNEAQ. CDR3 size: 16 residues. Trimming at V came to 6 bases and at J to 1 base, leaving 7 bases not matched to a gene. Here the CDR3 reads CASSGTGGDSYNEQFF. The DNA of the CDR3 is TGTGCCAGCAGTGGAACAGGGGGCGATTCCTACAATGAGCAGTTCTTC. The whole variable domain, filled in from reference TRBV7-8 and TRBJ2-1, reads GAGVSQSPRYKVAKRGQDVALRCDPISGHVSLFWYQQALGQGPEFLTYFQNEAQLDKSGLPSDRFFAERPEGSVSTLKIQRTQQEDSAVYLCASSGTGGDSYNEQFFGPGTRLTVL.

The V call is TRBV29-1, the J call TRBJ1-1; weak D call: TRBD1 (6 bases). The CDR3 runs 13 residues. The germline V and J ends were trimmed by 7 bases and 1 base, with 13 bases remaining between them. The germline V gene encodes CDR1 SQVTM and CDR2 ANQGSEA. CDR3 loop: CSGDGGRNTEAFF. CDR3 in DNA: TGCAGCGGTGATGGGGGGCGGAACACTGAAGCTTTCTTT.

This chain joins TRBV13 and TRBJ2-1, with 7 bases aligning to TRBD2. After removal of 5 bases from V and 6 bases from J, the junction contained 4 bases not matched to a gene. The CDR3 covers 13 residues. Germline-derived CDR1 and CDR2 are PRHDT and FYEKMQ (reference sequence). The CDR3, as DNA: TGTGCCAGCAGCCTCGGACTAGTCAATGAGCAGTTCTTC. As protein: CASSLGLVNEQFF.

This chain joins TRBV25-1 and TRBJ2-7, with D uncertain. Per the germline V gene, CDR1 is MGHDK and CDR2 is SYGVNS. With 4 bases removed from V and 4 bases from J, the gap between germline ends came to 8 bases. The CDR3 spans 12 residues. In DNA, the CDR3 is TGTGCCAGCAGTGCTTTGAATTACGAGCAGTACTTC. Amino acids: CASSALNYEQYF.

The chain is built from TRBV11-2 and TRBJ2-2; 7 bases fit TRBD1. The CDR3 is made up of 17 amino acids. CDR1 and CDR2 from the germline V gene are SGHAT and FQNNGV. J gave up 6 bases and V 5 bases, and 15 bases lay outside the gene matches. CDR3 DNA: TGTGCCAGCAGCCCCTACCCGGGACAGCTCCCGGCCGGGGAGCTGTTTTTT. It yields the protein CASSPYPGQLPAGELFF.

This chain links TRBV27 with TRBJ2-7, with D perhaps matching TRBD1 or TRBD2 (6 bases each). V was shortened by 6 bases and J by 5 bases, with 17 bases between the two germline ends. The CDR3 covers 14 residues. Germline assignment: CDR1 MNHEY and CDR2 SMNVEV (reference sequence). The CDR3 DNA is TGTGCCAGCAGCCCCGGGGGCTTATATAACGAGCAGTACTTC. The encoded protein is CASSPGGLYNEQYF.

The chain employs TRBV5-4 and TRBJ2-5, with TRBD1 matching 7 bases. This CDR3 spans 12 amino acids. V shed 6 bases and J 3 bases; nucleotides not matched to a gene: 2. CDR1 is SGHNT and CDR2 is YYREEE in the germline V gene (reference sequence). CDR3 sequence: CASTGQEETQYF. CDR3 nucleotide sequence: TGTGCCAGCACCGGACAGGAAGAGACCCAGTACTTC.

This rearrangement joins TRBV28 to TRBJ2-7; 9 bases are a match to TRBD2. Unmatched junction bases numbered 10, after V lost 5 bases and J lost 5 bases. Germline V CDR1 and CDR2: MDHEN, SYDVKM. The CDR3 covers 15 residues. CDR3 nucleotides: TGTGCCAGCAGTGGGTTGGCGGGAGGGATTCACGAGCAGTACTTC. Translated, it gives CASSGLAGGIHEQYF.

CDR3 bases: TGTGCCAGCTCAGGGGGAGAGGTAGCCTACCTCGAGGAGCAGTACTTC. Its translation: CASSGGEVAYLEEQYF. The rearrangement links TRBV18 to TRBJ2-7; D possibly uses TRBD1 or TRBD2 (5 bases each). This CDR3 has 16 residues. The germline V gene encodes CDR1 KGHSH and CDR2 LQKENI. Trimming cost V 5 bases and J 7 bases, with 24 bases left between them. Together with reference TRBV18 and TRBJ2-7, the CDR3 gives the full variable domain: NAGVMQNPRHLVRRRGQEARLRCSPMKGHSHVYWYRQLPEEGLKFMVYLQKENIIDESGMPKERFSAEFPKEGPSILRIQQVVRGDSAAYFCASSGGEVAYLEEQYFGPGTRLTVT.

This clone was recorded once. V and J are TRBV7-6 and TRBJ2-1; 12 bases align to TRBD1. Germline assignment: CDR1 SGHVS and CDR2 FNYEAQ. V lost 5 bases, J lost 2 bases, and 13 bases stayed unmatched. This CDR3 contains 19 residues. For the CDR3, the DNA is TGTGCCAGCAGCCAGGGACAGGGGGCGCCTAGCGGTACCTACAATGAGCAGTTCTTC. Amino acids: CASSQGQGAPSGTYNEQFF.

This CDR3 reads CASSPRGSSGANVLTF. CDR3 bases: TGTGCCAGCAGCCCCCGTGGAAGCTCTGGGGCCAACGTCCTGACTTTC. The chain uses TRBV13 and TRBJ2-6; D is ambiguous. Germline V CDR1 and CDR2: PRHDT, FYEKMQ (reference sequence). CDR3 length: 16 amino acids. V lost 5 bases and J lost 0, with 11 bases in between.

Points on this clone: The sample holds other DNA sequences that translate to the same CDR3. This chain joins TRBV27 and TRBJ2-5; perhaps TRBD1 as D (6 bases). The germline V gene encodes CDR1 MNHEY and CDR2 SMNVEV (reference sequence). V dropped 5 bases and J dropped 2 bases, with 12 bases sitting between them. This CDR3 region has 14 residues. CDR3 sequence: CASSLLDSQETQYF. The CDR3 nucleotides are TGTGCCAGCAGTCTTTTGGACAGTCAAGAGACCCAGTACTTC.

V usage is TRBV27 and J usage is TRBJ2-7, with D tentatively TRBD2 (6 bases). From germline, CDR1 is MNHEY and CDR2 SMNVEV (reference sequence). The V gene lost 5 bases and the J gene lost 4 bases, with 12 bases spanning the gap. This CDR3 comprises 13 residues. CDR3: CASSGTWGYEQYF. The CDR3 DNA reads as TGTGCCAGCAGTGGGACTTGGGGGTACGAGCAGTACTTC.